The 21 T cell receptor beta chains listed next were all sequenced from one sample in a study of blood T cell repertoires in COVID-19. Profiled with immunoSEQ multiplex PCR; TCRdb holds only in-frame clones, not every one. The data contain over 200,000 clones, around 88% of them singletons. The sequencing input was PBMCs or T cells enriched from blood (not recorded which). The receptor set was obtained from a woman aged 25 to 39 who had been exposed to COVID-19.

The chain couples TRBV11-2 to TRBJ2-5; 8 nucleotides align to TRBD2. V shed 4 bases, J shed 4 bases, and the junction held 14 bases outside the gene matches. The CDR3 runs to 17 residues. Germline loops: CDR1 SGHAT, CDR2 FQNNGV. Here the CDR3 reads CASSSFAGGLLAETQYF. CDR3 DNA: TGTGCCAGCAGCTCATTTGCGGGGGGTTTGTTGGCAGAGACCCAGTACTTC.

V is TRBV18 and J is TRBJ2-3, with 10 positions matching TRBD2. Germline V CDR1 and CDR2: KGHSH, LQKENI. This CDR3 has 16 amino acids. V was clipped by 1 base and J by 2 bases; unmatched bases: 3. The CDR3 coding sequence is TGTGCCAGCTCACCACTTAGCGGGGGGCCCACAGATACGCAGTATTTT. It specifies CASSPLSGGPTDTQYF.

The V and J genes are TRBV6-5 and TRBJ2-7; TRBD2 agrees at 8 bases. V was clipped by 3 bases and J by 6 bases; unmatched bases: 10. CDR3 size: 15 residues. CDR1 and CDR2 (germline): MNHEY, SVGAGI. CDR3 sequence (DNA): TGTGCCAGCAGTTATACGGGGGGGGGCTCGGGCGAGCAGTACTTC. Amino acids: CASSYTGGGSGEQYF.

This clone was seen a handful of times. The rearrangement joins TRBV19 to TRBJ1-3; 7 bases align to TRBD1. The CDR3 is 15 residues long. CDR1 is LNHDA and CDR2 is SQIVND in the germline V gene (reference sequence). Trimming took 7 bases from V and 0 from J; bases not matched to a gene: 6. The CDR3 region has the DNA TGTGCCAGTAAGAGGACAGGCTACTCTGGAAACACCATATATTTT. Translated, it gives CASKRTGYSGNTIYF. Looking up the rest from reference TRBV19 and TRBJ1-3 gives the full variable domain: DGGITQSPKYLFRKEGQNVTLSCEQNLNHDAMYWYRQDPGQGLRLIYYSQIVNDFQKGDIAEGYSVSREKKESFPLTVTSAQKNPTAFYLCASKRTGYSGNTIYFGEGSWLTVV.

The gene calls are TRBV2 and TRBJ1-4; tentatively, D is TRBD1 (6 bases). Germline assignment: CDR1 SNHLY and CDR2 FYNNEI. The germline V and J ends were trimmed by 2 bases and 5 bases, with 9 bases remaining between them. This CDR3 comprises 14 residues. Here the CDR3 reads CASSERTVNEKLFF. The CDR3, as DNA: TGTGCCAGCAGTGAACGGACAGTAAATGAAAAACTGTTTTTT. Drawing the rest from reference TRBV2 and TRBJ1-4, the complete variable domain is EPEVTQTPSHQVTQMGQEVILRCVPISNHLYFYWYRQILGQKVEFLVSFYNNEISEKSEIFDDQFSVERPDGSNFTLKIRSTKLEDSAMYFCASSERTVNEKLFFGSGTQLSVL.

The V gene is TRBV24-1, the J gene TRBJ2-3; 8 bases fit TRBD1. J was trimmed by 4 bases and V by 4 bases; bases with no gene match: 9. Germline values: CDR1 KGHDR, CDR2 SFDVKD. CDR3 length: 16 amino acids. The DNA of the CDR3 is TGTGCCACCAGTGACCCGACAGGGGCGCGGGCAGATACGCAGTATTTT. It is translated as CATSDPTGARADTQYF.

The genes are TRBV14 and TRBJ1-1; 9 nucleotides align to TRBD1. Germline lookup yields CDR1 SGHDN and CDR2 FVKESK. Trimming took 2 bases from V and 6 from J; bases not matched to a gene: 1. This CDR3 has 13 amino acids. The CDR3 DNA is TGTGCCAGCAGCCAAAGACAGGGGGCTGAAGCTTTCTTT. Its translation is CASSQRQGAEAFF.

The V call is TRBV24-1, the J call TRBJ2-3; 8 bases fit TRBD1. The length of the CDR3 is 14 residues. After removal of 3 bases from V and 5 bases from J, the junction contained 3 bases not matched to a gene. From germline, CDR1 is KGHDR and CDR2 SFDVKD. CDR3 bases: TGTGCCACCAGTGATACAGGGGGAGAAGATACGCAGTATTTT. Translated: CATSDTGGEDTQYF.

This chain links TRBV5-4 with TRBJ1-1; D possibly corresponds to TRBD1 (5 bases). The CDR3 is 14 residues long. Trimming took 3 bases from V and 5 from J, leaving 14 bases between them. Germline V lookup: CDR1 SGHNT, CDR2 YYREEE (reference sequence). The CDR3 loop is CASSWLGRDTEAFF. In nucleotides, the CDR3 is TGTGCCAGCAGCTGGTTGGGCAGGGATACTGAAGCTTTCTTT.

The V call is TRBV4-2, the J call TRBJ1-5; 10 bases match TRBD1. Germline CDR1 is LGHNA and CDR2 is YNFKEQ. The CDR3 is 16 amino acids. The ends lost 0 bases at V and 5 bases at J; junction bases unmatched: 4. Written as DNA, the CDR3 is TGTGCCAGCAGCCAAGAGGGGACAGGGGTTTATCAGCCCCAGCATTTT. Translation gives CASSQEGTGVYQPQHF.

The chain uses TRBV29-1 and TRBJ2-1, with 7 nucleotides matching TRBD2. Germline V CDR1 and CDR2: SQVTM, ANQGSEA. J was trimmed by 4 bases and V by 4 bases; bases with no gene match: 10. This CDR3 has 15 residues. CDR3 sequence reads: CSVGVGGTLYNEQFF. The CDR3 coding sequence is TGCAGCGTTGGGGTGGGAGGGACTCTGTACAATGAGCAGTTCTTC.

Worth noting for this clone: This CDR3 is also generated by other DNA sequences in the sample. The CDR3 loop reads CASSLRQGNTEAFF. Written as DNA, the CDR3 is TGTGCCAGCAGCTTACGTCAGGGAAACACTGAAGCTTTCTTT. This chain joins TRBV7-8 and TRBJ1-1, with TRBD1 as a possible D gene (5 bases). The CDR3 has 14 amino acids. The germline gives CDR1 SGHVS, CDR2 FQNEAQ. The germline V and J ends were trimmed by 2 bases and 2 bases, with 9 bases remaining between them.

The chain recombines TRBV3-1 (or the pseudogene TRBV3-2) with TRBJ2-1; 7 bases agree with TRBD1. Germline CDR1 and CDR2: LGHDT and YNNKEL (reference sequence). This CDR3 region has 16 residues. The J segment lost 5 bases and the V segment lost 0 bases, leaving 7 bases of the junction unmatched. The CDR3 DNA follows: TGTGCCAGCAGCCAAGATCGACAGGGTGGCCACAATGAGCAGTTCTTC. Residues: CASSQDRQGGHNEQFF.

The chain has TRBV27 and TRBJ2-3, with TRBD2 identical over 10 bases. The CDR3 runs to 18 residues. V trimming: 1 base; J trimming: 0 bases; junction bases outside the gene matches: 7. The germline V gene encodes CDR1 MNHEY and CDR2 SMNVEV (reference sequence). The CDR3 is CASSLWGSGGSSTDTQYF. The CDR3 region has the DNA TGTGCCAGCAGTTTATGGGGTAGCGGGGGGTCTAGCACAGATACGCAGTATTTT.

CDR3 sequence reads: CAWSQDSNSNQPQHF. The DNA of the CDR3 is TGTGCCTGGAGCCAGGACAGTAATAGCAATCAGCCCCAGCATTTT. The chain is built from TRBV30 and TRBJ1-5; D possibly corresponds to TRBD1 (6 bases). CDR1 and CDR2 from the germline V gene are GTSNPN and SVGIG (reference sequence). CDR3 length: 15 amino acids. Trimming left V 3 bases short and J 0 bases short, with 12 bases between.

This chain links TRBV4-1 with TRBJ2-3, with 15 nucleotides matching TRBD2. The germline gives CDR1 MGHRA, CDR2 YSYEKL. V lost 0 bases to trimming and J lost 3 bases; unmatched junction nucleotides: 4. This CDR3 is 18 amino acids long. This chain's CDR3 is CASSQEGTSGGSTDTQYF. In DNA form, the CDR3 reads TGCGCCAGCAGCCAAGAAGGGACTAGCGGGGGGTCGACAGATACGCAGTATTTT.

The rearrangement uses TRBV27 and TRBJ1-1, with D possibly being TRBD1 (5 bases). With 2 bases removed from V and 4 bases from J, the gap between germline ends came to 23 bases. The length of the CDR3 is 18 residues. Germline V gives CDR1 MNHEY, CDR2 SMNVEV (reference sequence). This chain's CDR3 is CASSLRVGGRGLGTEAFF. The CDR3 region has the DNA TGTGCCAGCAGTTTAAGGGTCGGGGGTCGGGGCCTGGGCACTGAAGCTTTCTTT.

J is TRBJ2-1 and V is TRBV27, with unresolved D. V was clipped by 2 bases and J by 4 bases, with 6 bases between them. Germline CDR1 reads MNHEY; CDR2 reads SMNVEV (reference sequence). The CDR3 is 13 amino acids. CDR3 bases: TGTGCCAGCAGTTTAGAGAGGTACAATGAGCAGTTCTTC. This sequence encodes CASSLERYNEQFF.

This chain uses TRBV27 with TRBJ1-2, with D possibly being TRBD1 (5 bases). Deletions cut 2 bases from V and 4 bases from J, with 8 bases between. Germline V gene sequence: CDR1 MNHEY, CDR2 SMNVEV (reference sequence). This CDR3 region has 13 residues. Written as DNA, the CDR3 is TGTGCCAGCAGTTTAGGGGGACTCTATGGCTACACCTTC. Amino acids: CASSLGGLYGYTF.

The chain is built from TRBV13 and TRBJ1-1; possible D gene TRBD1, 5 bases. The CDR3 consists of 13 residues. Germline V lookup: CDR1 PRHDT, CDR2 FYEKMQ (reference sequence). Trimming shortened V by 7 bases and J by 2 bases, and 11 bases separated the two germline ends. This CDR3 reads CASNLDRNTEAFF. The CDR3 DNA follows: TGTGCCAGCAACCTAGACAGAAACACTGAAGCTTTCTTT.

The gene calls are TRBV19 and TRBJ1-1; 8 bases align to TRBD1. V lost 10 bases to trimming and J lost 4 bases; unmatched junction nucleotides: 8. Germline loops: CDR1 LNHDA, CDR2 SQIVND (reference sequence). The CDR3 contains 13 residues. The CDR3 DNA follows: TGTGCCACTTACAGGGGGGAAGGCACTGAAGCTTTCTTT. Amino acids: CATYRGEGTEAFF. Looking up the rest from reference TRBV19 and TRBJ1-1 gives the full variable domain: DGGITQSPKYLFRKEGQNVTLSCEQNLNHDAMYWYRQDPGQGLRLIYYSQIVNDFQKGDIAEGYSVSREKKESFPLTVTSAQKNPTAFYLCATYRGEGTEAFFGQGTRLTVV.